The rows below give T cell receptor beta chains drawn from one sample of a study of vaccination and CD4 T cells after COVID-19. MiXCR, applied by TCRdb to the PCR reads, yields one record per CDR3 protein. In the table there are about 19,000 distinct CDR3 sequences, more than 50% of which are singletons. Their recognized antigens are unknown. The sample comprised CD4+ T cells from blood, cultured in vitro. The receptors were gathered from a human donor who had recovered from COVID-19. Both conserved end residues are part of each CDR3. A D gene is named only where the DNA matches it firmly. Rows give clone size only sometimes, using once, few, many, or a class for an expanded clone.

CDR3	DNA	D	size	J	V
CASSNPGEANYGYTF	TGTGCCAGTAGCAATCCAGGGGAGGCCAACTATGGCTACACCTTC	-	few	TRBJ1-2	TRBV19
CASSLLLAGGHQYF	TGTGCCAGCAGCTTACTCCTAGCGGGGGGCCATCAGTACTTC	TRBD2	once	TRBJ2-5	TRBV11-2
CSAPGRTNTEAFF	TGCAGTGCCCCGGGACGGACGAACACTGAAGCTTTCTTT	-	few	TRBJ1-1	TRBV20-1
CATSREPGLAGPSETQYF	TGTGCCACCAGCAGGGAACCGGGACTAGCGGGACCCTCCGAGACCCAGTACTTC	TRBD2	medium-sized	TRBJ2-5	TRBV15
CASSVRGDGETQYF	TGTGCCAGCAGCGTGAGGGGGGACGGTGAGACCCAGTACTTC	-	-	TRBJ2-5	TRBV7-8
CASNQGARNSPLHF	TGTGCCAGCAATCAGGGGGCTAGGAATTCACCCCTCCACTTT	TRBD1	few	TRBJ1-6	TRBV6-1
CASSYAGRKLFF	TGTGCCAGCAGTTACGCCGGACGAAAACTGTTTTTT	-	-	TRBJ1-4	TRBV6-5
CASSYQGRSTEAFF	TGTGCCAGCAGTTACCAGGGTAGGAGCACTGAAGCTTTCTTT	-	-	TRBJ1-1	TRBV6-2/TRBV6-3
CASSTAPGPLSGANVLTF	TGTGCCAGCAGTACAGCGCCCGGGCCACTCTCTGGGGCCAACGTCCTGACTTTC	-	-	TRBJ2-6	TRBV6-1
CASSLSPETQYF	TGTGCCAGCAGCCTCAGCCCAGAGACCCAGTACTTC	-	few	TRBJ2-5	TRBV7-8
CASSLDPQGRGYTF	TGTGCCAGCAGCTTAGACCCCCAGGGAAGAGGCTACACCTTC	-	few	TRBJ1-2	TRBV11-3
CASSPRLAGGETQYF	TGTGCCAGCAGTCCCAGACTAGCGGGCGGGGAGACCCAGTACTTC	TRBD2	-	TRBJ2-5	TRBV27
CASSGTRQGDSPLHF	TGTGCCAGCAGTGGGACCCGGCAGGGGGATTCACCCCTCCACTTT	TRBD1	few	TRBJ1-6	TRBV6-1
CASKGQGFGYTF	TGTGCCAGCAAGGGACAGGGGTTCGGCTACACCTTC	TRBD1	-	TRBJ1-2	TRBV5-6
CASSPYRASESYEQYF	TGTGCCAGCAGTCCCTACAGGGCATCTGAGTCGTACGAGCAGTACTTC	-	-	TRBJ2-7	TRBV27
CASSLSSIRGSGEAFF	TGTGCCAGCAGTTTATCCTCCATTCGGGGGTCCGGCGAAGCTTTCTTT	-	-	TRBJ1-1	TRBV27
CASNSIMGSYNEQFF	TGTGCCAGCAACTCCATAATGGGGAGCTACAATGAGCAGTTCTTC	-	-	TRBJ2-1	TRBV7-2
CASSDRQLDNQPQHF	TGTGCCAGCAGTGATAGGCAGCTAGACAATCAGCCCCAGCATTTT	-	-	TRBJ1-5	TRBV2
CASSLDSSNQPQHF	TGCGCCAGCAGCTTGGACAGTAGCAATCAGCCCCAGCATTTT	-	-	TRBJ1-5	TRBV5-1
CASSEAGAYGYTF	TGTGCCAGCAGTGAAGCCGGGGCCTATGGCTACACCTTC	-	-	TRBJ1-2	TRBV2
CARSQGQENSPLHF	TGTGCCAGAAGCCAGGGGCAGGAGAATTCACCCCTCCACTTT	-	-	TRBJ1-6	TRBV5-3
CATSSVLGETQYF	TGTGCCACCAGCAGCGTTCTCGGGGAGACCCAGTACTTC	-	-	TRBJ2-5	TRBV15
CSARDGGTHYGYTF	TGCAGTGCTAGAGATGGGGGGACCCACTATGGCTACACCTTC	-	-	TRBJ1-2	TRBV20-1
CSARDLAWDGYNEQFF	TGCAGTGCTAGAGATCTTGCGTGGGACGGTTACAATGAGCAGTTCTTC	-	-	TRBJ2-1	TRBV20-1
CASSLGLFQETQYF	TGCGCCAGCAGCTTGGGTCTTTTCCAAGAGACCCAGTACTTC	-	-	TRBJ2-5	TRBV5-1
CASSFRTGGEQYF	TGTGCCAGCAGTTTCCGAACAGGAGGCGAGCAGTACTTC	-	-	TRBJ2-7	TRBV27
CATERLPNTGELFF	TGTGCCACCGAGAGGCTCCCGAACACCGGGGAGCTGTTTTTT	-	-	TRBJ2-2	TRBV15
CASSGARFNQPQHF	TGTGCCAGCAGTGGGGCAAGGTTCAATCAGCCCCAGCATTTT	-	-	TRBJ1-5	TRBV2
CASSLTQGTEAFF	TGTGCCAGCAGCTTAACACAGGGCACTGAAGCTTTCTTT	-	-	TRBJ1-1	TRBV7-3
CASSLRVTGINEQFF	TGTGCCAGCAGCTTAAGGGTGACAGGAATCAATGAGCAGTTCTTC	-	-	TRBJ2-1	TRBV7-3
CSARDLAGLQYF	TGCAGTGCTAGAGATCTCGCGGGCTTACAGTATTTT	-	few	TRBJ2-3	TRBV20-1
CASSGTGRNQPQHF	TGTGCCAGCAGTGGAACAGGGCGCAATCAGCCCCAGCATTTT	-	-	TRBJ1-5	TRBV2
CASSLSRNSPLHF	TGTGCCAGCAGTTTATCCCGAAATTCACCCCTCCACTTT	-	-	TRBJ1-6	TRBV28
CASSPNIGQGATGELFF	TGTGCCAGCAGCCCGAATATCGGACAGGGTGCTACCGGGGAGCTGTTTTTT	TRBD1	-	TRBJ2-2	TRBV7-9
CASSSDTRNTEAFF	TGTGCCAGCAGCTCGGACACCCGGAACACTGAAGCTTTCTTT	-	-	TRBJ1-1	TRBV5-4
CSAMEGNTEAFF	TGCAGTGCTATGGAGGGGAACACTGAAGCTTTCTTT	-	-	TRBJ1-1	TRBV20-1
CASTGGEDTEAFF	TGTGCCAGCACAGGGGGCGAGGACACTGAAGCTTTCTTT	TRBD1	few	TRBJ1-1	TRBV19
CAWSQRQGDTEAFF	TGTGCCTGGAGTCAGCGACAGGGGGACACTGAAGCTTTCTTT	TRBD1	-	TRBJ1-1	TRBV30
CATSDYALAGELFF	TGTGCCACCAGTGATTACGCCCTCGCCGGGGAGCTGTTTTTT	-	-	TRBJ2-2	TRBV24-1
CASRLSPTSGEQYF	TGTGCCAGCAGACTCAGTCCCACTTCGGGAGAGCAGTACTTC	-	-	TRBJ2-7	TRBV3-1
CASSPDSWNTEAFF	TGTGCCAGCAGCCCAGACAGCTGGAACACTGAAGCTTTCTTT	-	-	TRBJ1-1	TRBV6-1
CASGWTDTPTAFF	TGTGCTAGTGGTTGGACGGACACCCCAACGGCTTTCTTT	-	few	TRBJ1-1	TRBV12-5
CASSFGTSGTYEQYF	TGTGCCAGCAGTTTTGGGACTAGCGGTACCTACGAGCAGTACTTC	TRBD2	-	TRBJ2-7	TRBV27
CASSQELGRLLNEQFF	TGTGCCAGCAGCCAAGAGCTCGGACGGTTGTTGAATGAGCAGTTCTTC	-	-	TRBJ2-1	TRBV14
CASSSTRPFSGARGEQYF	TGTGCCAGCAGTTCCACTCGCCCCTTTTCGGGAGCCAGAGGCGAGCAGTACTTC	-	-	TRBJ2-7	TRBV6-2/TRBV6-3
CASRGYNGYEQYF	TGTGCCAGCAGGGGGTATAACGGGTACGAGCAGTACTTC	-	-	TRBJ2-7	TRBV6-2/TRBV6-3
CASSLNAGGLGYTF	TGTGCCAGCAGCTTAAATGCAGGGGGCCTTGGCTACACCTTC	TRBD1	-	TRBJ1-2	TRBV7-9
CASSPLQGAGSPLHF	TGTGCCAGCAGTCCGCTACAGGGGGCCGGTTCACCCCTCCACTTT	TRBD1	few	TRBJ1-6	TRBV27
CASSILQGNGSPLHF	TGTGCCAGCAGCATACTACAGGGGAACGGCTCACCCCTCCACTTT	TRBD1	-	TRBJ1-6	TRBV11-2
CSAKDRGGYTF	TGCAGTGCTAAGGACAGGGGTGGCTACACCTTC	TRBD1	-	TRBJ1-2	TRBV20-1
CASSLPGRRDYEQYF	TGTGCCAGCAGTTTACCGGGCCGTAGGGACTACGAGCAGTACTTC	-	-	TRBJ2-7	TRBV27
CASSYAGEKLFF	TGTGCCAGCAGTTATGCGGGTGAAAAACTGTTTTTT	-	-	TRBJ1-4	TRBV6-2/TRBV6-3
CASSLFAGVSEQFF	TGCGCCAGCAGCCTGTTTGCGGGAGTGAGTGAGCAGTTCTTC	TRBD2	few	TRBJ2-1	TRBV5-1
CASSYRDRGTYEQYF	TGTGCCAGCAGTTACCGGGACAGGGGAACCTACGAGCAGTACTTC	TRBD1	few	TRBJ2-7	TRBV6-2/TRBV6-3
CASSLPLTEAFF	TGTGCCAGCAGCTTACCATTAACCGAAGCTTTCTTT	-	-	TRBJ1-1	TRBV7-2
CASSLVASGRLYNEQFF	TGTGCCAGCAGCTTAGTGGCTAGCGGGAGGCTTTACAATGAGCAGTTCTTC	TRBD2	-	TRBJ2-1	TRBV7-2
CASSPPGLDSNEQYF	TGTGCCAGCAGCCCTCCGGGACTAGACAGTAACGAGCAGTACTTC	TRBD2	-	TRBJ2-7	TRBV6-1
CASSLEQGWDYGYTF	TGCGCCAGCAGCTTAGAGCAGGGATGGGACTATGGCTACACCTTC	-	-	TRBJ1-2	TRBV5-1
CSARDPGGPGETQYF	TGCAGTGCTAGAGATCCGGGAGGGCCCGGGGAGACCCAGTACTTC	TRBD2	few	TRBJ2-5	TRBV20-1